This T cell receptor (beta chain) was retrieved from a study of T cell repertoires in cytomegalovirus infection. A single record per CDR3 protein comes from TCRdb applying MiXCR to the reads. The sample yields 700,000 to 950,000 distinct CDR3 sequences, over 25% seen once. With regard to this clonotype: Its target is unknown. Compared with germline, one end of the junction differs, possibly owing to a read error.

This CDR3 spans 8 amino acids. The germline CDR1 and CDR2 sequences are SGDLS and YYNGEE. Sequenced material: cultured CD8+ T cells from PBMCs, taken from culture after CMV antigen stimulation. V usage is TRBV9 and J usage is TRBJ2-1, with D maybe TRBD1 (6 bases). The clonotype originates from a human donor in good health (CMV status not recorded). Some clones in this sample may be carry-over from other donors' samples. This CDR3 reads CASSEGVF. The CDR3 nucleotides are TGTGCCAGCAGCGAGGGGGTCTTC. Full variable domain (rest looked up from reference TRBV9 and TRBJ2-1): DSGVTQTPKHLITATGQRVTLRCSPRSGDLSVYWYQQSLDQGLQFLIQYYNGEERAKGNILERFSAQQFPDLHSELNLSSLELGDSALYFCASSEGVFGPGTRLTVL.